This T cell receptor beta chain was identified in a study of radiotherapy plus CTLA-4 blockade in lung cancer. The V gene end was trimmed by 5 bases and the J gene end by 8 bases; junction bases not matched to a gene: 8. Germline assignment: CDR1 SGHTS and CDR2 YDEGEE. The CDR3 loop spans 14 amino acids. Profiling relied on immunoSEQ multiplex PCR, and the TCRdb table lists in-frame clones only, not all of them. Of roughly 90,000 clones detected, 60% to 80% appear once; the ten largest clones hold about 14%. The specimen comprised peripheral blood, sampled from a patient treated with radiotherapy plus ipilimumab. This receptor was obtained from a human donor with non-small cell lung cancer that progressed on radiotherapy plus ipilimumab. The chain recombines TRBV5-8 with TRBJ2-1; TRBD2 aligns across 9 bases. DNA of the CDR3: TGTGCCAGCAGGTTGCGGGAGGGCCGAGATGAGCAGTTCTTC. It yields the protein CASRLREGRDEQFF.